Listed here are 12 T cell receptor beta chains from one sample, sequenced in a study of cytomegalovirus exposure and HLA in healthy donors. Both 60 Vbeta primers and 13 Jbeta primers went into the PCR. The protocol was immunoSEQ multiplex PCR, while the TCRdb copy is restricted to in-frame clones and leaves out a portion. The profile shows roughly 120,000 clones, about 80% of them singletons. Sequenced input: PBMCs. The source is a woman younger than 30 in good health and CMV-seropositive.

The chain employs TRBV7-2 and TRBJ2-3; 9 nucleotides agree with TRBD2. CDR3 size: 16 residues. V trimming: 3 bases; J trimming: 0 bases; junction bases outside the gene matches: 4. Germline V gene sequence: CDR1 SGHTA, CDR2 FQGNSA. CDR3 DNA: TGTGCCAGCAGCTTCAGCGGGAGGCTAAGCACAGATACGCAGTATTTT. Amino acids: CASSFSGRLSTDTQYF.

This clone occurred once. V and J are TRBV19 and TRBJ1-2, with 7 bases identical to TRBD1. This CDR3 region has 13 residues. Germline CDR1 reads LNHDA; CDR2 reads SQIVND (reference sequence). The V and J ends lost 10 bases and 0 bases, in that order; junction bases with no gene match: 5. Here the CDR3 DNA reads TGTGCCACCTCGGGGACAGCTAACTATGGCTACACCTTC. It translates to CATSGTANYGYTF.

The rearrangement uses TRBV15 and TRBJ2-7; no reliable D call. V was trimmed by 0 bases and J by 3 bases, leaving 15 bases between them. CDR1 LNHNV and CDR2 YYDKDF come from the germline V gene (reference sequence). The CDR3 loop spans 16 amino acids. The CDR3, as DNA: TGTGCCACCAGCAGAGATGGAGAGGCCGGTCGCTACGAGCAGTACTTC. Translation gives CATSRDGEAGRYEQYF.

V usage is TRBV30 and J usage is TRBJ2-3; 14 bases are shared with TRBD2. Per the germline V gene, CDR1 is GTSNPN and CDR2 is SVGIG (reference sequence). The CDR3 runs to 16 residues. The J segment lost 5 bases and the V segment lost 1 base, leaving 5 bases of the junction unmatched. CDR3 DNA sequence: TGTGCCTGGAGTGCAGGGACTAGCGGGAGAATAGATACGCAGTATTTT. Encoded protein: CAWSAGTSGRIDTQYF.

The genes are TRBV6-5 and TRBJ1-1; tentative D call: TRBD1 (5 bases). Germline V gene sequence: CDR1 MNHEY, CDR2 SVGAGI. The CDR3 consists of 15 residues. Trimming left V 2 bases short and J 5 bases short, with 15 bases between. The CDR3 DNA reads as TGTGCCAGCAGTTACGGGTCAGGTCGGGGGACTGAAGCTTTCTTT. Protein sequence: CASSYGSGRGTEAFF.

The chain recombines TRBV5-6 with TRBJ2-3; 10 nucleotides agree with TRBD2. Germline values: CDR1 SGHDT, CDR2 YYEEEE. V was pared by 4 bases and J by 1 base, with 9 bases of the junction left unmatched. CDR3 size: 17 residues. This CDR3 is CASSPARGLAGTDTQYF. The CDR3 DNA reads TGTGCCAGCAGCCCCGCCAGAGGACTAGCGGGCACAGATACGCAGTATTTT.

The chain combines TRBV9 with TRBJ2-6, with TRBD1 matching 8 bases. This CDR3 is 21 amino acids long. Germline loops: CDR1 SGDLS, CDR2 YYNGEE. V lost 0 bases, J lost 0 bases, and 14 bases stayed unmatched. Here the CDR3 DNA reads TGTGCCAGCAGCGTAGAATCCTTTGGGACAGGCCAACCCTCTGGGGCCAACGTCCTGACTTTC. As protein: CASSVESFGTGQPSGANVLTF.

The chain carries TRBV6-1 and TRBJ1-5; D not resolved. V lost 0 bases and J 1 base, leaving 10 bases between the germline ends. The CDR3 spans 16 residues. CDR1 is MNHNS and CDR2 is SASEGT in the germline V gene. The CDR3 loop reads CASSEARRRSNQPQHF. For the CDR3, the DNA is TGTGCCAGCAGTGAAGCACGCCGGAGGAGCAATCAGCCCCAGCATTTT.

J is TRBJ1-1 and V is TRBV19; TRBD1 might be the D (5 bases). Trimming cost V 5 bases and J 1 base, with 20 bases left between them. CDR3 size: 17 residues. Germline-derived CDR1 and CDR2 are LNHDA and SQIVND (reference sequence). CDR3 residues: CASSRQQVLGGNTEAFF. Here the CDR3 DNA reads TGTGCCAGTAGTCGTCAACAGGTTCTGGGGGGGAACACTGAAGCTTTCTTT. The full variable domain, rest sourced from reference TRBV19 and TRBJ1-1, is DGGITQSPKYLFRKEGQNVTLSCEQNLNHDAMYWYRQDPGQGLRLIYYSQIVNDFQKGDIAEGYSVSREKKESFPLTVTSAQKNPTAFYLCASSRQQVLGGNTEAFFGQGTRLTVV.

The rearrangement joins TRBV4-1 to TRBJ2-2; 8 positions match TRBD1. Germline V lookup: CDR1 MGHRA, CDR2 YSYEKL. The V segment lost 3 bases and the J segment 3 bases; nucleotides outside the gene matches: 9. CDR3 size: 17 residues. CDR3 coding DNA: TGCGCCAGCAGCCATCCTACAGGGGGGAAAGACACCGGGGAGCTGTTTTTT. Encoded protein: CASSHPTGGKDTGELFF.

In DNA form, the CDR3 reads TGTGCCAGTACCCTGTCGCCAGGCGCCTACTCTGGAAACACCATATATTTT. Its protein is CASTLSPGAYSGNTIYF. This chain connects TRBV19 to TRBJ1-3; D gene ambiguous. The V gene lost 7 bases and the J gene lost 0 bases, with 19 bases spanning the gap. Germline CDR1 reads LNHDA; CDR2 reads SQIVND (reference sequence). The CDR3 contains 17 residues.

The gene calls are TRBV6-5 and TRBJ2-7; possibly TRBD2 for D (5 bases). Germline loops: CDR1 MNHEY, CDR2 SVGAGI. CDR3 length: 13 residues. The CDR3 region has the DNA TGTGCGTCGCAGGACTCCGAGGGTGGCGAGCAGTACTTC. It specifies CASQDSEGGEQYF.